These 25 T cell receptor beta chains were sequenced from one sample in a study of Graves' ophthalmopathy and Graves' hyperthyroidism. Transcripts of RNA were the source for amplifying TCR beta CDR3 regions. Scientists carried out first-round RT-PCR using HTBI primers and then a second-round multiplex PCR. Each CDR3 protein is one row after TCRdb ran MiXCR on the multiplex PCR reads. The table lists 900,000 to 1,200,000 distinct CDR3 sequences, approximately 35% of them singletons. The sample was peripheral blood or thyroid tissue (not recorded which). Receptors were obtained from an adult man with Graves' hyperthyroidism.

This clonotype came up a few times. V is TRBV6-5 and J is TRBJ1-5, with D possibly being TRBD1 (6 bases). The V gene lost 5 bases and the J gene lost 5 bases, with 13 bases spanning the gap. There are 14 residues in the CDR3. The germline V gene encodes CDR1 MNHEY and CDR2 SVGAGI. Written as DNA, the CDR3 is TGTGCCAGCAGTCCACAGGGATCCTATCAGCCCCAGCATTTT. Residues: CASSPQGSYQPQHF.

There are many counts of this clonotype. V gene TRBV15 combines with J gene TRBJ2-2; no firm D call. Germline lookup yields CDR1 LNHNV and CDR2 YYDKDF (reference sequence). The CDR3 spans 16 residues. Trimming stripped 1 base from V and 1 base from J, with 10 bases between. Here the CDR3 DNA reads TGTGCCACCAGCAGAGGACCGGCCTTGAACACCGGGGAGCTGTTTTTT. It is translated as CATSRGPALNTGELFF.

This chain joins TRBV19 and TRBJ1-5, with D unclear. The ends were cut back, 5 bases at V and 5 bases at J, with 13 bases in the middle. CDR1 and CDR2 (germline): LNHDA, SQIVND (reference sequence). This CDR3 has 14 amino acids. The CDR3 DNA reads as TGTGCCAGTAGTCTCCGGGAGACCCATCAGCCCCAGCATTTT. Amino acids: CASSLRETHQPQHF.

The gene calls are TRBV20-1 and TRBJ2-2; a weak D match, TRBD1 (6 bases). The CDR3 is 15 residues long. V was pared by 6 bases and J by 2 bases, with 16 bases between. Per germline, CDR1 DFQATT and CDR2 SNEGSKA (reference sequence). The CDR3 sequence: CSALGWGPNTGELFF. In nucleotides, the CDR3 is TGCAGTGCCCTAGGCTGGGGGCCCAACACCGGGGAGCTGTTTTTT.

Notes on this clonotype: A much more abundant neighbour one base away suggests this may be a read error. Because the CDR3 is missing its conserved closing phenylalanine or tryptophan, this is likely a read error. This chain joins TRBV19 and TRBJ1-2, with TRBD1 identical over 7 bases. There are 13 residues in the CDR3. The germline CDR1 and CDR2 sequences are LNHDA and SQIVND (reference sequence). Losses at the gene ends were 8 bases for V and 6 bases for J; bases not matched to a gene: 9. The CDR3 region has the DNA TGTGCCAGTCGGGACAGCCGCCCGCATGGCTACACCCTC. Encoded protein: CASRDSRPHGYTL.

The V call is TRBV12-3 or TRBV12-4, the J call TRBJ2-5; TRBD1 or TRBD2 may be the D gene (6 bases each). Trimming removed 3 bases from V and 5 bases from J, with 19 bases in between. There are 16 residues in the CDR3. The CDR3 sequence: CASSLGARGLQETQYF. In nucleotides, the CDR3 is TGTGCCAGCAGTTTGGGAGCTCGGGGGCTACAGGAGACCCAGTACTTC.

This clonotype has just a few counts. The genes are TRBV28 and TRBJ2-7; 12 positions agree with TRBD2. The CDR3 length is 18 residues. CDR1 MDHEN and CDR2 SYDVKM come from the germline V gene. V shed 5 bases and J 0 bases; nucleotides not matched to a gene: 11. The CDR3, as DNA: TGTGCCAGCAGTCCCCCGGGACTAGCGGGCCGAAGCTCCTACGAGCAGTACTTC. It specifies CASSPPGLAGRSSYEQYF.

This clonotype has just a few counts. This rearrangement joins TRBV9 to TRBJ2-2; TRBD1 matches at 7 bases. The CDR3 is 16 residues long. The germline gives CDR1 SGDLS, CDR2 YYNGEE. Trimming at V came to 0 bases and at J to 6 bases, leaving 8 bases not matched to a gene. Here the CDR3 DNA reads TGTGCCAGCAGCGTAGCTACAGGGGTTAAGTCCGGGGAGCTGTTTTTT. This sequence encodes CASSVATGVKSGELFF.

The chain links TRBV29-1 to TRBJ2-7; a possible D gene is TRBD1 (6 bases). CDR3 size: 14 residues. Germline CDR1 SQVTM, CDR2 ANQGSEA. V shed 5 bases and J shed 2 bases, with 16 bases lying between them. The CDR3 DNA is TGCAGCGTTCGGAGTCAGGGGATAACCTACGAGCAGTACTTC. Translation gives CSVRSQGITYEQYF.

V and J are TRBV7-2 and TRBJ1-2; possibly TRBD1 for D (6 bases). Germline lookup yields CDR1 SGHTA and CDR2 FQGNSA. The CDR3 is 16 amino acids. The V end lost 5 bases, the J end lost 4 bases, and 20 bases lay between the germline ends. The CDR3 DNA reads as TGTGCCAGCAGCCTCCTGGGGAGGGACAACGGCTATGGCTACACCTTC. Translated: CASSLLGRDNGYGYTF.

This chain's CDR3 is CASSSSWGQGNTGELFF. In DNA, the CDR3 is TGTGCCAGCAGCTCAAGCTGGGGACAGGGGAACACCGGGGAGCTGTTTTTT. The gene calls are TRBV7-8 and TRBJ2-2, with 9 bases fitting TRBD1. The ends lost 4 bases at V and 1 base at J; junction bases unmatched: 7. The CDR3 consists of 17 residues. Germline V lookup: CDR1 SGHVS, CDR2 FQNEAQ.

With respect to this clonotype: This could be a read error, since a much larger clone is one nucleotide away. The chain uses TRBV20-1 and TRBJ2-5; D not certain. The germline V gene has CDR1 DFQATT and CDR2 SNEGSKA (reference sequence). CDR3 length equals 13 residues. The CDR3 DNA reads TGCAGTGCTAGCCTTTCGCGAAAAGAGACCCAGTGCTTC. Translated, it gives CSASLSRKETQCF.

J is TRBJ2-2 and V is TRBV7-6, with TRBD1 matching over 7 bases. Germline V gene sequence: CDR1 SGHVS, CDR2 FNYEAQ. Trimming removed 2 bases from V and 0 bases from J; junction bases left unmatched: 15. This CDR3 is 20 amino acids long. The CDR3 bases are TGTGCCAGCAGCTTAATAGGGCCCACAGGGGACACAACGAACACCGGGGAGCTGTTTTTT. Its protein is CASSLIGPTGDTTNTGELFF.

V usage is TRBV7-2 and J usage is TRBJ1-2, with D perhaps TRBD1 (5 bases). V was pared by 4 bases and J by 7 bases, with 16 bases between. The CDR3 runs to 14 residues. The germline V gene has CDR1 SGHTA and CDR2 FQGNSA. The CDR3 here is CASSYGRDIPGYTF. The CDR3 DNA follows: TGTGCCAGCAGCTACGGCAGGGATATCCCTGGCTACACCTTC.

This clonotype has ten or more counts. The chain is built from TRBV5-1 and TRBJ1-6; D call uncertain. The CDR3 spans 15 residues. Trimming stripped 0 bases from V and 9 bases from J, with 13 bases between. Germline CDR1 SGHRS, CDR2 YFSETQ. The CDR3 protein is CASSLGLGSGSPLHF. As DNA, the CDR3 is TGCGCCAGCAGCTTGGGGTTAGGGTCGGGTTCACCCCTCCACTTT. The full variable domain, completed using reference TRBV5-1 and TRBJ1-6, is KAGVTQTPRYLIKTRGQQVTLSCSPISGHRSVSWYQQTPGQGLQFLFEYFSETQRNKGNFPGRFSGRQFSNSRSEMNVSTLELGDSALYLCASSLGLGSGSPLHFGNGTRLTVT.

There are many counts of this clonotype. The chain's CDR3 is CASSDPAGTGINTIYF. The CDR3 nucleotides read TGCGCCAGCAGTGACCCGGCCGGGACAGGAATAAACACCATATATTTT. The genes are TRBV10-2 and TRBJ1-3, with TRBD1 matching over 8 bases. This CDR3 is built from 16 residues. The germline V gene encodes CDR1 WSHSY and CDR2 SAAADI. V dropped 3 bases and J dropped 6; count of bases not matched to a gene: 10.

The V gene is TRBV4-2, the J gene TRBJ2-7, with 9 bases matching TRBD1. Germline assignment: CDR1 LGHNA and CDR2 YNFKEQ. After removal of 4 bases from V and 4 bases from J, the junction contained 8 bases not matched to a gene. This CDR3 contains 15 residues. CDR3 nucleotides: TGTGCCAGCAGCCGGACGGGACAGGGAAGTTACGAGCAGTACTTC. Amino acid sequence: CASSRTGQGSYEQYF.

V is TRBV29-1 and J is TRBJ2-5, with TRBD1 matching over 9 bases. Germline V gene data show CDR1 as SQVTM and CDR2 as ANQGSEA. This CDR3 spans 13 amino acids. J gave up 4 bases and V 6 bases, and 6 bases lay outside the gene matches. The DNA for the CDR3 is TGCAGCGTGGGCACAGGGGGCATAGAGACCCAGTACTTC. As protein: CSVGTGGIETQYF. The full variable domain, in which reference TRBV29-1 and TRBJ2-5 provide the parts outside the CDR3, is SAVISQKPSRDICQRGTSLTIQCQVDSQVTMMFWYRQQPGQSLTLIATANQGSEATYESGFVIDKFPISRPNLTFSTLTVSNMSPEDSSIYLCSVGTGGIETQYFGPGTRLLVL.

This clonotype was observed at least ten times. V usage is TRBV12-3 or TRBV12-4 and J usage is TRBJ2-7, with 10 bases lining up with TRBD2. J was trimmed by 6 bases and V by 3 bases; bases with no gene match: 8. The CDR3 is 15 amino acids. Here the CDR3 reads CASSFVSSGRGEQYF. In DNA, the CDR3 is TGTGCCAGCAGTTTCGTTTCTAGCGGGAGAGGCGAGCAGTACTTC.

Ten or more counts support this clonotype. This chain links TRBV6-5 with TRBJ2-5; D uncertain. V was shortened by 6 bases and J by 1 base, with 18 bases between the two germline ends. Per the germline V gene, CDR1 is MNHEY and CDR2 is SVGAGI. This CDR3 has 16 residues. CDR3 in amino acids: CASRPSSASTQETQYF. CDR3 bases: TGTGCCAGCAGACCCTCCTCCGCCAGCACCCAAGAGACCCAGTACTTC.

In its sample, this clonotype was seen many times. V usage is TRBV7-6 and J usage is TRBJ2-7; TRBD2 is a possible D gene (6 bases). V was clipped by 1 base and J by 6 bases, with 10 bases between them. CDR1 is SGHVS and CDR2 is FNYEAQ in the germline V gene. The CDR3 has 13 residues. For the CDR3, the DNA is TGTGCCAGCAGCTTAGGTGCGGGGTTCGAGCAGTACTTC. This gives the protein CASSLGAGFEQYF.

In its sample, this clonotype was seen once. V is TRBV18 and J is TRBJ1-2, with D perhaps TRBD1 (5 bases). The CDR3 loop spans 17 amino acids. The germline CDR1 and CDR2 sequences are KGHSH and LQKENI. Deletions cut 3 bases from V and 0 bases from J, with 17 bases between. Here the CDR3 reads CASSPREGPGTNYGYTF. Written as DNA, the CDR3 is TGTGCCAGCTCACCGCGGGAGGGGCCCGGCACTAACTATGGCTACACCTTC.

The chain is built from TRBV25-1 and TRBJ1-3; D gene ambiguous. In germline, CDR1 is MGHDK, CDR2 SYGVNS. CDR3 length: 15 residues. V was shortened by 6 bases and J by 2 bases, with 14 bases between the two germline ends. CDR3 protein: CASRDPYKAGNTIYF. The CDR3 region has the DNA TGTGCCAGCAGGGACCCCTACAAGGCTGGAAACACCATATATTTT.

This clonotype was picked up many times. The chain joins TRBV10-3 to TRBJ1-5; 11 positions agree with TRBD1. J gave up 4 bases and V 0 bases, and 5 bases lay outside the gene matches. The CDR3 runs 17 residues. CDR1 ENHRY and CDR2 SYGVKD come from the germline V gene. CDR3 amino acids: CAISESSGTGGNQPQHF. CDR3 DNA sequence: TGTGCCATCAGTGAGTCTTCCGGGACAGGGGGTAATCAGCCCCAGCATTTT.

This rearrangement joins TRBV9 to TRBJ2-7; possible D gene TRBD2, 6 bases. The CDR3 is 14 amino acids. Between the trimmed V and J ends, which lost 3 bases and 5 bases, there was a span of 15 bases. Germline V CDR1 and CDR2: SGDLS, YYNGEE. For the CDR3, the DNA is TGTGCCAGCAGCGGGGGAGGCGGGGTGAACGAGCAGTACTTC. It encodes CASSGGGGVNEQYF.